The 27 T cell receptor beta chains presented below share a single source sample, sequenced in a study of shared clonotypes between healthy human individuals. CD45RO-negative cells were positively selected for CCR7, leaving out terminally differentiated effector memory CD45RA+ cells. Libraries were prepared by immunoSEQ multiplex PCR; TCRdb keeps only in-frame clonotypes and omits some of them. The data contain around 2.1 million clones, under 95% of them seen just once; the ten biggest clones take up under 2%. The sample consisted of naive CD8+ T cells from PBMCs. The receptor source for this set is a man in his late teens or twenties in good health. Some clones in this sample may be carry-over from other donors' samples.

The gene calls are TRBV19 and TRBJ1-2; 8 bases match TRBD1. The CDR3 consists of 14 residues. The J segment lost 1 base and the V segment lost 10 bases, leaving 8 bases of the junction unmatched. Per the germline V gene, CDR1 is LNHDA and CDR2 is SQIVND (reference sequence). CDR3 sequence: CATLGQDFNYGYTF. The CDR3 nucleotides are TGTGCCACCCTGGGACAGGACTTTAACTATGGCTACACCTTC.

The CDR3 region has the DNA TGTGCCAGCAGCCGACGGCGGGTAGCCTACGCCCAAGAGACCCAGTACTTC. It encodes CASSRRRVAYAQETQYF. J is TRBJ2-5 and V is TRBV7-9; possible D gene TRBD2, 5 bases. V shed 5 bases and J shed 1 base, with 20 bases lying between them. Germline V CDR1 and CDR2: SEHNR, FQNEAQ (reference sequence). The CDR3 contains 17 residues.

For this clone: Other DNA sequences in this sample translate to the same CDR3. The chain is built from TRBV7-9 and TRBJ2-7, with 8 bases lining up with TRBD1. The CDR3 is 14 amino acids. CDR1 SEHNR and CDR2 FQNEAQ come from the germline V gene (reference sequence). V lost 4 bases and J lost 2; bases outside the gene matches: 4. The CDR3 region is CASSSGTGPYEQYF. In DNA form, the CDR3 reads TGTGCCAGCAGCTCCGGGACAGGTCCCTACGAGCAGTACTTC.

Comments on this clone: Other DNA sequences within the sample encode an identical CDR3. CDR3 nucleotide sequence: TGCGCCAGCAGCCAGGGCGGAGCGGTTTACGAGCAGTACTTC. Translating it yields CASSQGGAVYEQYF. The chain carries TRBV4-1 and TRBJ2-7; tentatively, D is TRBD2 (5 bases). Deletions cut 3 bases from V and 4 bases from J, with 13 bases between. The CDR3 has 14 residues. Germline CDR1 MGHRA, CDR2 YSYEKL.

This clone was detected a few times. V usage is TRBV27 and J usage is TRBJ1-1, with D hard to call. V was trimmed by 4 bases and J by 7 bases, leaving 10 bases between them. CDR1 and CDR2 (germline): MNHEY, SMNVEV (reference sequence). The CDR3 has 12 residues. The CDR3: CASSYPRGEAFF. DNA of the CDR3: TGTGCCAGCAGTTACCCACGGGGTGAAGCTTTCTTT.

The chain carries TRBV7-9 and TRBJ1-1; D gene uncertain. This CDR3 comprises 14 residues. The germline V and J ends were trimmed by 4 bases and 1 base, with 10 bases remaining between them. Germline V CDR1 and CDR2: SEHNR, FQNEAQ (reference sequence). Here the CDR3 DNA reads TGTGCCAGCAGCTCGGTAAGCCGGAACACTGAAGCTTTCTTT. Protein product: CASSSVSRNTEAFF.

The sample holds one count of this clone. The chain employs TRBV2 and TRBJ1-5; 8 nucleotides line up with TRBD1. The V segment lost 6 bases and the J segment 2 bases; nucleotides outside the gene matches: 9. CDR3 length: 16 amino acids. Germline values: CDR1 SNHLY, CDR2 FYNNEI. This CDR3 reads CASRAPTGEGNQPQHF. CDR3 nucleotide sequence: TGTGCCAGCAGAGCCCCGACAGGGGAGGGCAATCAGCCCCAGCATTTT.

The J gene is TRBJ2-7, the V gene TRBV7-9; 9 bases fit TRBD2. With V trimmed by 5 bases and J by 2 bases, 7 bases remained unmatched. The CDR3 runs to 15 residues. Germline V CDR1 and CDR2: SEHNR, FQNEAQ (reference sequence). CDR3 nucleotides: TGTGCCAGCAGCCCCCGGACTAGCGCCACCTACGAGCAGTACTTC. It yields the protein CASSPRTSATYEQYF.

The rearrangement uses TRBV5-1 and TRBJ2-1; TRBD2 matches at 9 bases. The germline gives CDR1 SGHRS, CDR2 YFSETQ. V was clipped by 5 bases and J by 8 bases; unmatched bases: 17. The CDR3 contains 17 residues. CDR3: CASRYGLVREGLDEQFF. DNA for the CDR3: TGCGCCAGCAGATATGGCCTCGTGCGGGAGGGCCTCGATGAGCAGTTCTTC.

CDR3: CASSLEGAQIGTDTQYF. In DNA, the CDR3 is TGTGCCAGCAGCTTGGAGGGGGCGCAGATCGGGACAGATACGCAGTATTTT. This chain connects TRBV5-4 to TRBJ2-3; 7 bases align to TRBD1. This CDR3 is built from 17 residues. Trimming cost V 0 bases and J 3 bases; bases outside gene matches: 10. Germline V gene lookup returns CDR1 SGHNT and CDR2 YYREEE (reference sequence).

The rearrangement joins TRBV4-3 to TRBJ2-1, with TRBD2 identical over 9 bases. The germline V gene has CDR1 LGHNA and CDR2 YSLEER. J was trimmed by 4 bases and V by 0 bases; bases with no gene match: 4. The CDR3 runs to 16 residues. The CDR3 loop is CASSQEGTSRYNEQFF. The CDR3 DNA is TGCGCCAGCAGCCAAGAAGGGACTAGCAGGTACAATGAGCAGTTCTTC.

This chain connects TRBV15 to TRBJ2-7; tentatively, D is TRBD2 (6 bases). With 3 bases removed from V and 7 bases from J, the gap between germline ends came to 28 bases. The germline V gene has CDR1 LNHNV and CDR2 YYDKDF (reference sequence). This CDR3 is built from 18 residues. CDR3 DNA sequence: TGTGCCACCAGCAGGTTTTCACGGTGGGGGGAGCACCCCTCGGAGCAGTACTTC. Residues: CATSRFSRWGEHPSEQYF.

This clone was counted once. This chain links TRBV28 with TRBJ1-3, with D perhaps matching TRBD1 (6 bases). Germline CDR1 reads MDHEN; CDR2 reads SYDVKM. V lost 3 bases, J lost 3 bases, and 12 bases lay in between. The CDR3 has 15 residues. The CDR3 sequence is CASSLSGGRGNTIYF. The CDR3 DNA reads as TGTGCCAGCAGTTTGTCCGGGGGGCGTGGAAACACCATATATTTT.

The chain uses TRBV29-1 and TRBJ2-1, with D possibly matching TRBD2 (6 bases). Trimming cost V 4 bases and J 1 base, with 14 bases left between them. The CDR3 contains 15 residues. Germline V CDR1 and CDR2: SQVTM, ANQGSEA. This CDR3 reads CSVGGLARSYNEQFF. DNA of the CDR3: TGCAGCGTTGGCGGCCTAGCGCGGTCCTACAATGAGCAGTTCTTC.

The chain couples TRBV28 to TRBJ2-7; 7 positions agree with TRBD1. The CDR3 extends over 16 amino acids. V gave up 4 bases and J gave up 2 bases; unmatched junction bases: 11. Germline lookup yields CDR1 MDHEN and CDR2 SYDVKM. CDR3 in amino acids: CASSYTGTEEAYEQYF. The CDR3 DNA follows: TGTGCCAGCAGTTATACCGGGACAGAGGAGGCCTACGAGCAGTACTTC.

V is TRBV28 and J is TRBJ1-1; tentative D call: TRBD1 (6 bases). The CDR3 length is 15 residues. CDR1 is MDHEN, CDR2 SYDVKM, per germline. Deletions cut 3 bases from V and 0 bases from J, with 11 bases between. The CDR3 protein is CASSFFRGLNTEAFF. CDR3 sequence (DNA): TGTGCCAGCAGTTTTTTCAGGGGATTGAACACTGAAGCTTTCTTT.

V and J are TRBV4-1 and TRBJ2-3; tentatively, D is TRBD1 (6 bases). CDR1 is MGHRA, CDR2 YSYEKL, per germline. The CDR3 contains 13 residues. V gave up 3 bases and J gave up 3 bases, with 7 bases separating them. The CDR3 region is CASSHTGTDTQYF. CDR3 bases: TGCGCCAGCAGCCACACAGGGACAGATACGCAGTATTTT.

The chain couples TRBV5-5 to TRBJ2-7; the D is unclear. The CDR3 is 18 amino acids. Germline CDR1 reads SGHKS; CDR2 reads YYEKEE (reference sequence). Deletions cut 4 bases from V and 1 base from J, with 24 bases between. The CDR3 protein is CASSPGPSGKGPSYEQYF. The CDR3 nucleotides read TGTGCCAGCAGCCCAGGCCCGAGTGGGAAGGGTCCTTCCTACGAGCAGTACTTC.

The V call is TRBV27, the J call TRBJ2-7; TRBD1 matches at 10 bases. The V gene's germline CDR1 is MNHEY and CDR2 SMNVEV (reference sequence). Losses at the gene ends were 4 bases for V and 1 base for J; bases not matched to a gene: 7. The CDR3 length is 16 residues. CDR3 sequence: CASSSWDRGRSYEQYF. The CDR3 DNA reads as TGTGCCAGCAGTTCCTGGGACAGGGGTAGGTCCTACGAGCAGTACTTC.

This CDR3 is CASSLEGQGYNEQFF. In DNA, the CDR3 is TGTGCCAGCAGCCTAGAGGGACAGGGATACAATGAGCAGTTCTTC. This chain joins TRBV9 and TRBJ2-1; 9 nucleotides agree with TRBD1. The CDR3 contains 15 residues. Germline values: CDR1 SGDLS, CDR2 YYNGEE. Losses at the gene ends were 4 bases for V and 4 bases for J; bases not matched to a gene: 6.

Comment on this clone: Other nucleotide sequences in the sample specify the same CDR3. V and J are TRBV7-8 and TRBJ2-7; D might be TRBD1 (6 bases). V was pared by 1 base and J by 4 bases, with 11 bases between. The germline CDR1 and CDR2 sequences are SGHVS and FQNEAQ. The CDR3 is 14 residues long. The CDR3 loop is CASSLVRGAYEQYF. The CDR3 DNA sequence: TGTGCCAGCAGCTTAGTCAGGGGAGCTTACGAGCAGTACTTC.

The CDR3 loop reads CASSNRLAGVFYEQYF. CDR3 DNA sequence: TGTGCCAGCAGCAACCGACTAGCGGGAGTCTTCTACGAGCAGTACTTC. V is TRBV5-6 and J is TRBJ2-7, with 12 bases lining up with TRBD2. With 4 bases clipped from V and 3 bases from J, the junction kept 8 bases outside the gene matches. The CDR3 consists of 16 residues. The germline CDR1 and CDR2 sequences are SGHDT and YYEEEE.

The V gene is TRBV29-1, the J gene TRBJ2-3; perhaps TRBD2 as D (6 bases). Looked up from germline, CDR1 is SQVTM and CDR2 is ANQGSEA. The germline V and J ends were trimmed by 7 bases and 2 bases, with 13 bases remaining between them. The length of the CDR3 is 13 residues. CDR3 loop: CSGYGGLTDTQYF. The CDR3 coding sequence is TGCAGCGGATACGGGGGACTCACAGATACGCAGTATTTT.

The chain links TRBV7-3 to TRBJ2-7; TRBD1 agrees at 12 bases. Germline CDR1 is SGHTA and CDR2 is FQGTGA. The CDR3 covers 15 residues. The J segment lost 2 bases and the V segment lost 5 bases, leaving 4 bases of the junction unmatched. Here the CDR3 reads CASSQGTGGTYEQYF. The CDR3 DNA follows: TGTGCCAGCAGCCAGGGGACAGGGGGCACCTACGAGCAGTACTTC.

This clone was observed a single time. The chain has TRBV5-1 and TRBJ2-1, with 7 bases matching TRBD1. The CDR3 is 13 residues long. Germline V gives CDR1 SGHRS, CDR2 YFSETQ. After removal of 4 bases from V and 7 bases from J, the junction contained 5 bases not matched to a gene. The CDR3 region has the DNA TGCGCCAGCAGCCAGTCGACAGGGAATGAGCAGTTCTTC. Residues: CASSQSTGNEQFF.

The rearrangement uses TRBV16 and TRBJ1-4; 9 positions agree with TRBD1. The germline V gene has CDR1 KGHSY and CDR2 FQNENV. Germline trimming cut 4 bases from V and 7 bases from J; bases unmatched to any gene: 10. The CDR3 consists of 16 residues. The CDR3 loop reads CASSPIPGTGSEKLFF. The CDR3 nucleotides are TGTGCCAGCAGCCCGATTCCCGGGACAGGGAGTGAAAAACTGTTTTTT. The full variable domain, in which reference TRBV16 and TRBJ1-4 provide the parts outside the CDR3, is GEEVAQTPKHLVRGEGQKAKLYCAPIKGHSYVFWYQQVLKNEFKFLISFQNENVFDETGMPKERFSAKCLPNSPCSLEIQATKLEDSAVYFCASSPIPGTGSEKLFFGSGTQLSVL.

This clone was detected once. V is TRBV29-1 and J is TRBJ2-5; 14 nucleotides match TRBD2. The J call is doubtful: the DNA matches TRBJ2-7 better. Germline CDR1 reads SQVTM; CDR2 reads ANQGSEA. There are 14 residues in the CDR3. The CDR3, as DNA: TGCAGCGGACTAGCGGGAGGGCCGGCCTACGAGCAGTACTTC. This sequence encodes CSGLAGGPAYEQYF.